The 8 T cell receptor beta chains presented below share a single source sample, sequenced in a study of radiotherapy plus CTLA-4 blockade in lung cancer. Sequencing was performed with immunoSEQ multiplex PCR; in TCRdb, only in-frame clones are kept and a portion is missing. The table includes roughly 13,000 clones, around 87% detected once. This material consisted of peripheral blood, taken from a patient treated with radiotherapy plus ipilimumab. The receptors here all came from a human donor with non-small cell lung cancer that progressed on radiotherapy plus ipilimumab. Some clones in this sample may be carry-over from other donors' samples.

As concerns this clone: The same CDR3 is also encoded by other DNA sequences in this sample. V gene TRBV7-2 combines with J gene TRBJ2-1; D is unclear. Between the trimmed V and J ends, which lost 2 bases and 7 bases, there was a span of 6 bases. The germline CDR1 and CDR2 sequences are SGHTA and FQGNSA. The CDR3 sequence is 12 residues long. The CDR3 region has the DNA TGTGCCAGCAGCTTAATGTCGAATGAGCAGTTCTTC. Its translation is CASSLMSNEQFF.

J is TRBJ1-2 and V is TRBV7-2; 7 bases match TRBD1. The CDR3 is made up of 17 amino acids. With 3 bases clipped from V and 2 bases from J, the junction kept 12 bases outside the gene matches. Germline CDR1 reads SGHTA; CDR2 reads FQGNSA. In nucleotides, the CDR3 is TGTGCCAGCAGCTTTAAGGACAGGTCATTGAGAAACTATGGCTACACCTTC. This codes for CASSFKDRSLRNYGYTF.

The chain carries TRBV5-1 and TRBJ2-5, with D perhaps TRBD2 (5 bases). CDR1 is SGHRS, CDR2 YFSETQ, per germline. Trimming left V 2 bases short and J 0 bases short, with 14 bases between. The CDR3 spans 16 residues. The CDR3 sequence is CASSLAALGNQETQYF. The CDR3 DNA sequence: TGCGCCAGCAGCTTAGCGGCGCTGGGCAACCAAGAGACCCAGTACTTC.

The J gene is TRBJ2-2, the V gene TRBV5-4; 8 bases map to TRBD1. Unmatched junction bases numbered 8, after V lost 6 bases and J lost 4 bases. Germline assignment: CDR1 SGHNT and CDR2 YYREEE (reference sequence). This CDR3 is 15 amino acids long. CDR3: CASKRDRPGTGELFF. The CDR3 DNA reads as TGTGCCAGCAAACGGGACAGGCCGGGCACCGGGGAGCTGTTTTTT.

CDR3: CASSPDRGVKGYTF. The CDR3 DNA follows: TGTGCCAGCAGCCCGGACAGGGGGGTGAAGGGCTACACCTTC. The chain carries TRBV13 and TRBJ1-2; 10 bases fit TRBD1. J was trimmed by 8 bases and V by 5 bases; bases with no gene match: 8. The CDR3 spans 14 residues. Germline V gene lookup returns CDR1 PRHDT and CDR2 FYEKMQ (reference sequence). The variable domain in full, completed from reference TRBV13 and TRBJ1-2, reads AAGVIQSPRHLIKEKRETATLKCYPIPRHDTVYWYQQGPGQDPQFLISFYEKMQSDKGSIPDRFSAQQFSDYHSELNMSSLELGDSALYFCASSPDRGVKGYTFGSGTRLTVV.

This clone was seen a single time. CDR3 amino acids: CASSWGLAGADTQYF. The CDR3, as DNA: TGTGCCAGCAGCTGGGGACTAGCGGGAGCAGATACGCAGTATTTT. J is TRBJ2-3 and V is TRBV7-2; 14 nucleotides line up with TRBD2. From germline, CDR1 is SGHTA and CDR2 FQGNSA. V was clipped by 4 bases and J by 4 bases; unmatched bases: 1. This CDR3 region has 15 residues. Together with reference TRBV7-2 and TRBJ2-3, the CDR3 gives the full variable domain: GAGVSQSPSNKVTEKGKDVELRCDPISGHTALYWYRQSLGQGLEFLIYFQGNSAPDKSGLPSDRFSAERTGGSVSTLTIQRTQQEDSAVYLCASSWGLAGADTQYFGPGTRLTVL.

The CDR3 region has the DNA TGTGCCAGCAGCCCAAGGAGACCCTCTGGAAACACCATATATTTT. This gives the protein CASSPRRPSGNTIYF. The genes are TRBV7-2 and TRBJ1-3, with D unclear. The CDR3 is made up of 15 amino acids. The ends were cut back, 5 bases at V and 0 bases at J, with 11 bases in the middle. From germline, CDR1 is SGHTA and CDR2 FQGNSA.

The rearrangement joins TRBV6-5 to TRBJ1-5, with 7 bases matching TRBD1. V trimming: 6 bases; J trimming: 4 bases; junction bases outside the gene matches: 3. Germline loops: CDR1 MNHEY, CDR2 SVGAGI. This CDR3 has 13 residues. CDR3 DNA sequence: TGTGCCAGCAGAGACAGGGTTAATCAGCCCCAGCATTTT. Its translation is CASRDRVNQPQHF.